A single sample is the source of the 10 T cell receptor beta chains below, sequenced in a study of shared T cell receptors in the human thymus. The method was immunoSEQ multiplex PCR; TCRdb's version includes in-frame clones alone and lacks a portion of them. The table includes some 700,000 clones, approximately 83% detected once. These data were likewise used in another study, on human thymus T cells.

Sequencing was performed on thymocytes. These receptors all come from a girl less than two years old with a congenital heart defect.

This rearrangement joins TRBV11-1 to TRBJ1-1; D unclear. Germline lookup yields CDR1 SGHAT and CDR2 FQDESV (reference sequence). V lost 7 bases and J lost 4, with 7 bases in between. The CDR3 runs 11 residues. CDR3 nucleotide sequence: TGTGCCAGCAAAGGAGGCACTGAAGCTTTCTTT. Its protein is CASKGGTEAFF.

The chain uses TRBV5-4 and TRBJ2-1; D possibly corresponds to TRBD1 (6 bases). CDR1 and CDR2 (germline): SGHNT, YYREEE (reference sequence). This CDR3 region has 17 residues. V was cut by 5 bases and J by 8 bases, with 26 bases left in between. The DNA of the CDR3 is TGTGCCAGCAGTCACCGACTCCCGGGGCGACAGGCTCATGAGCAGTTCTTC. It specifies CASSHRLPGRQAHEQFF.

The chain links TRBV5-1 to TRBJ2-1, with 7 bases matching TRBD1. CDR1 and CDR2 from the germline V gene are SGHRS and YFSETQ. The V gene end was trimmed by 5 bases and the J gene end by 5 bases; junction bases not matched to a gene: 16. CDR3 size: 17 residues. DNA of the CDR3: TGCGCCAGCAGAAAGACCCTCGGGACAGTTGGTGACAATGAGCAGTTCTTC. This sequence encodes CASRKTLGTVGDNEQFF.

The chain recombines TRBV5-1 with TRBJ1-2; 8 bases agree with TRBD1. V dropped 0 bases and J dropped 8; count of bases not matched to a gene: 15. Germline V gene sequence: CDR1 SGHRS, CDR2 YFSETQ. This CDR3 is 17 amino acids long. In nucleotides, the CDR3 is TGCGCCAGCAGCTTGGGAGATGGACAGGGCGCGGGAAAAGGCTACACCTTC. This sequence encodes CASSLGDGQGAGKGYTF.

The chain employs TRBV5-4 and TRBJ2-5; possible D gene TRBD1, 6 bases. The better agreement between TRBJ2-7 and the DNA end casts doubt on the J call. CDR3 size: 16 residues. Germline lookup yields CDR1 SGHNT and CDR2 YYREEE (reference sequence). The CDR3 coding sequence is TGTGCCAGCAGCTTAGCGTGGAGTCAGGGGAAGGACGAGCAGTACTTC. Translated, it gives CASSLAWSQGKDEQYF.

The V call is TRBV19, the J call TRBJ1-5; D unclear. There are 17 residues in the CDR3. V lost 11 bases to trimming and J lost 0 bases, with 23 bases between them. Germline-derived CDR1 and CDR2 are LNHDA and SQIVND (reference sequence). The CDR3 reads CASHGREITYSNQPQHF. The CDR3 DNA reads as TGTGCCTCTCATGGGAGGGAGATTACCTATAGCAATCAGCCCCAGCATTTT.

This chain uses TRBV30 with TRBJ2-3, with 13 bases fitting TRBD2. J lost 0 bases, V lost 1 base, and 19 bases had no gene match. The length of the CDR3 is 22 residues. Germline CDR1 is GTSNPN and CDR2 is SVGIG (reference sequence). CDR3 bases: TGTGCCTGGAGTGGGGACGGTATCGAAGGACTAGCGGGGGCCGTTAGCACAGATACGCAGTATTTT. It translates to CAWSGDGIEGLAGAVSTDTQYF.

CDR3 sequence reads: CASSPVAGPLILYQETQYF. CDR3 coding DNA: TGCGCCAGCAGCCCGGTAGCGGGTCCGTTAATCCTTTACCAAGAGACCCAGTACTTC. The rearrangement joins TRBV4-1 to TRBJ2-5; 7 nucleotides line up with TRBD2. Per the germline V gene, CDR1 is MGHRA and CDR2 is YSYEKL. This CDR3 contains 19 residues. V dropped 4 bases and J dropped 0; count of bases not matched to a gene: 17.

In this sample, this clone turned up once. This chain connects TRBV10-3 to TRBJ1-2; 12 bases are shared with TRBD1. The CDR3 covers 20 residues. Germline V gene lookup returns CDR1 ENHRY and CDR2 SYGVKD. Trimming cost V 3 bases and J 6 bases; bases outside gene matches: 20. CDR3: CAISDWWGHTTGQGAHGYTF. The DNA for the CDR3 is TGTGCCATCAGTGATTGGTGGGGTCATACTACGGGACAGGGGGCGCATGGCTACACCTTC.

This chain joins TRBV5-1 and TRBJ2-1; weak D call: TRBD1 (6 bases). V lost 3 bases, J lost 0 bases, and 13 bases lay in between. Looked up from germline, CDR1 is SGHRS and CDR2 is YFSETQ. The CDR3 totals 16 residues. DNA for the CDR3: TGCGCCAGCAGCTCTGACAGGACAAGCTCCTACAATGAGCAGTTCTTC. Translated: CASSSDRTSSYNEQFF.